This T cell receptor beta chain was found in a study of OX40 agonist ivuxolimab in advanced cancers. Study-level background: It was permissible to have had prior anti-PD-1, anti-PD-L1 or anti-CTLA-4 therapy, and about 40% had some.

Findings of the study overall: CD8+ T cells showed, on average, more clonal expansion than CD4+ cells. Some of the nonresponding patients also showed low levels of normalized T-cell clonal expansion.

On this clone: The antigen remains unidentified.

Per germline, CDR1 MDHEN and CDR2 SYDVKM. V lost 5 bases and J 2 bases, leaving 17 bases between the germline ends. The CDR3 consists of 16 residues. The assay was immunoSEQ multiplex PCR, and TCRdb's table has in-frame clones only and misses some. The sample carries more than 35,000 clones, about three quarters recorded once. V usage is TRBV28 and J usage is TRBJ2-3; either TRBD1 or TRBD2 may fit D (5 bases each). The sequencing used CD4+ or CD8+ T cells sorted from blood, collected in a trial of the OX40 agonist ivuxolimab. This sequence was found in an adult with an advanced solid tumor such as melanoma, head and neck, liver or kidney cancer. CDR3 DNA: TGTGCCAGCAGTGTCCCCCGGGACGCATACACAGATACGCAGTATTTT. This encodes CASSVPRDAYTDTQYF.